These 29 T cell receptor beta chains came from one sample sequenced in a study of blood T cell repertoires in COVID-19. Measured with immunoSEQ multiplex PCR; TCRdb has only the in-frame clones, and not every one. Of under 250,000 clones listed, approximately 83% are singletons. Source material: peripheral blood. The source is a woman younger than 45 who had recovered from COVID-19.

The chain carries TRBV28 and TRBJ2-5; TRBD1 matches 8 bases. In germline, CDR1 is MDHEN, CDR2 SYDVKM. Trimming at V came to 5 bases and at J to 4 bases, leaving 9 bases not matched to a gene. CDR3 length: 15 residues. The CDR3 here is CASSPWTGRGETQYF. The CDR3, as DNA: TGTGCCAGCAGTCCTTGGACAGGGAGAGGAGAGACCCAGTACTTC. The complete variable domain, with remaining parts taken from reference TRBV28 and TRBJ2-5, reads DVKVTQSSRYLVKRTGEKVFLECVQDMDHENMFWYRQDPGLGLRLIYFSYDVKMKEKGDIPEGYSVSREKKERFSLILESASTNQTSMYLCASSPWTGRGETQYFGPGTRLLVL.

The chain recombines TRBV27 with TRBJ1-1, with D hard to call. This CDR3 region has 13 residues. V shed 4 bases and J shed 2 bases, with 8 bases lying between them. Germline V CDR1 and CDR2: MNHEY, SMNVEV (reference sequence). CDR3 nucleotide sequence: TGTGCCAGCAGTTCCTACAGCAACACTGAAGCTTTCTTT. Protein: CASSSYSNTEAFF.

This chain connects TRBV5-5 to TRBJ1-5; the match to TRBD1 covers 7 bases. The CDR3 is 17 residues long. Germline V gene lookup returns CDR1 SGHKS and CDR2 YYEKEE (reference sequence). The J segment lost 2 bases and the V segment lost 4 bases, leaving 12 bases of the junction unmatched. The CDR3 loop is CASSLTGVPFGNQPQHF. The CDR3 DNA reads TGTGCCAGCAGCCTTACAGGGGTCCCCTTTGGCAATCAGCCCCAGCATTTT.

The chain combines TRBV30 with TRBJ1-4; D is perhaps TRBD1 (6 bases). CDR1 GTSNPN and CDR2 SVGIG come from the germline V gene (reference sequence). CDR3 length: 13 amino acids. V lost 3 bases and J 7 bases, leaving 12 bases between the germline ends. CDR3 sequence (DNA): TGTGCCTGGAGGCCCCAGGGGAGTGAAAAACTGTTTTTT. Translated: CAWRPQGSEKLFF. Using reference TRBV30 and TRBJ1-4 for the parts outside the CDR3, the full variable domain is SQTIHQWPATLVQPVGSPLSLECTVEGTSNPNLYWYRQAAGRGLQLLFYSVGIGQISSEVPQNLSASRPQDRQFILSSKKLLLSDSGFYLCAWRPQGSEKLFFGSGTQLSVL.

This clone was seen only a few times. The genes are TRBV12-5 and TRBJ2-1; 11 nucleotides line up with TRBD2. Germline V gene lookup returns CDR1 LGHNT and CDR2 FRNRAP. Unmatched junction bases numbered 0, after V lost 1 base and J lost 4 bases. CDR3 length: 15 amino acids. The CDR3 is CASGLGLAGYNEQFF. The CDR3 DNA reads as TGTGCTAGTGGTTTGGGACTAGCGGGGTACAATGAGCAGTTCTTC.

This chain links TRBV4-2 with TRBJ2-1; 8 positions match TRBD2. This CDR3 contains 15 residues. V lost 0 bases to trimming and J lost 2 bases; unmatched junction nucleotides: 0. CDR1 and CDR2 from the germline V gene are LGHNA and YNFKEQ. The CDR3 sequence: CASSQELAAYNEQFF. In DNA form, the CDR3 reads TGTGCCAGCAGCCAAGAACTAGCGGCCTACAATGAGCAGTTCTTC.

The genes are TRBV4-1 and TRBJ2-4; D possibly corresponds to TRBD1 (6 bases). Germline loops: CDR1 MGHRA, CDR2 YSYEKL. V was cut by 3 bases and J by 2 bases, with 14 bases left in between. CDR3 length equals 16 residues. CDR3 DNA: TGCGCCAGCAGCCATGGACAGAGCGAGACCAAAAACATTCAGTACTTC. This codes for CASSHGQSETKNIQYF.

The chain carries TRBV25-1 and TRBJ1-2; no clear D gene. Trimming shortened V by 6 bases and J by 2 bases, and 10 bases separated the two germline ends. CDR1 MGHDK and CDR2 SYGVNS come from the germline V gene. This CDR3 has 13 residues. The CDR3 bases are TGTGCCAGCAGGGATGGAGGGAACTATGGCTACACCTTC. It yields the protein CASRDGGNYGYTF.

The rearrangement joins TRBV2 to TRBJ2-6; no definite D call. Trimming pared 2 bases from V and 0 bases from J, leaving 8 bases between. CDR1 SNHLY and CDR2 FYNNEI come from the germline V gene. The length of the CDR3 is 16 residues. CDR3 protein: CASSETVFSGANVLTF. CDR3 DNA: TGTGCCAGCAGTGAAACAGTCTTCTCTGGGGCCAACGTCCTGACTTTC. Supplemented by reference TRBV2 and TRBJ2-6, the full variable domain reads EPEVTQTPSHQVTQMGQEVILRCVPISNHLYFYWYRQILGQKVEFLVSFYNNEISEKSEIFDDQFSVERPDGSNFTLKIRSTKLEDSAMYFCASSETVFSGANVLTFGAGSRLTVL.

This rearrangement joins TRBV19 to TRBJ2-7, with 11 nucleotides matching TRBD2. The trim removed 5 bases at V and 5 bases at J, leaving 11 bases unmatched. The CDR3 has 16 residues. CDR1 LNHDA and CDR2 SQIVND come from the germline V gene (reference sequence). The CDR3 loop is CASSARGTSGSHEQYF. The DNA for the CDR3 is TGTGCCAGTAGTGCGAGAGGGACTAGCGGTTCGCACGAGCAGTACTTC.

The chain links TRBV7-2 to TRBJ1-4, with D maybe TRBD1 (5 bases). V lost 5 bases and J lost 1, with 11 bases in between. The germline CDR1 and CDR2 sequences are SGHTA and FQGNSA. The CDR3 runs to 15 residues. DNA of the CDR3: TGTGCCAGCAGCCATGGCGGGGGAACTAATGAAAAACTGTTTTTT. It translates to CASSHGGGTNEKLFF.

The CDR3 nucleotides are TGTGCCAGCAGCCCTCTTAATAGCAATCAGCCCCAGCATTTT. It encodes CASSPLNSNQPQHF. The rearrangement uses TRBV28 and TRBJ1-5; D gene uncertain. From germline, CDR1 is MDHEN and CDR2 SYDVKM. There are 14 residues in the CDR3. Between the trimmed V and J ends, which lost 6 bases and 0 bases, there was a span of 9 bases.

The V and J genes are TRBV19 and TRBJ1-1; D might be TRBD1 (6 bases). Trimming removed 2 bases from V and 5 bases from J, with 15 bases in between. This CDR3 is built from 15 residues. Germline values: CDR1 LNHDA, CDR2 SQIVND (reference sequence). The CDR3 is CASSIKGGGLTEAFF. CDR3 in DNA: TGTGCCAGTAGTATAAAGGGAGGGGGACTGACTGAAGCTTTCTTT.

The chain combines TRBV28 with TRBJ1-4; 7 positions agree with TRBD1. Germline loops: CDR1 MDHEN, CDR2 SYDVKM. V gave up 7 bases and J gave up 5 bases; unmatched junction bases: 7. The CDR3 is 14 residues long. The CDR3 protein is CASTQATGNEKLFF. CDR3 in DNA: TGTGCCAGCACCCAGGCGACAGGGAATGAAAAACTGTTTTTT.

In its sample, this clone was seen a few times. This chain uses TRBV12-3 or TRBV12-4 with TRBJ1-2; a weak D match, TRBD1 (5 bases). The CDR3 has 13 amino acids. Deletions cut 7 bases from V and 0 bases from J, with 9 bases between. CDR3 amino acids: CASTPGPNYGYTF. In nucleotides, the CDR3 is TGTGCCAGCACGCCAGGGCCTAACTATGGCTACACCTTC.

The chain employs TRBV9 and TRBJ2-5; the match to TRBD2 covers 11 bases. The germline V gene encodes CDR1 SGDLS and CDR2 YYNGEE. V was pared by 3 bases and J by 4 bases, with 8 bases of the junction left unmatched. This CDR3 spans 16 amino acids. The CDR3 sequence is CASSEIAGGPLETQYF. CDR3 in DNA: TGTGCCAGCAGCGAAATAGCGGGAGGGCCACTAGAGACCCAGTACTTC.

This clone occurred once. V usage is TRBV11-1 and J usage is TRBJ2-5, with 14 bases identical to TRBD2. With V trimmed by 2 bases and J by 4 bases, 3 bases remained unmatched. Germline lookup yields CDR1 SGHAT and CDR2 FQDESV (reference sequence). There are 16 residues in the CDR3. The CDR3 nucleotides read TGTGCCAGCAGCTTATGGGGACTAGCGGGAGCAGAGACCCAGTACTTC. Protein sequence: CASSLWGLAGAETQYF.

As to this clone: This sample includes further DNA sequences coding for the same CDR3. This chain uses TRBV9 with TRBJ1-1, with no clear D. Per the germline V gene, CDR1 is SGDLS and CDR2 is YYNGEE. With 4 bases removed from V and 1 base from J, the gap between germline ends came to 8 bases. The CDR3 spans 13 residues. Written as DNA, the CDR3 is TGTGCCAGCAGCCCCACGGGGAACACTGAAGCTTTCTTT. Translated: CASSPTGNTEAFF.

This clone was seen a handful of times. The chain combines TRBV7-2 with TRBJ2-7; 7 bases agree with TRBD2. Trimming took 3 bases from V and 4 from J; bases not matched to a gene: 6. This CDR3 spans 14 amino acids. Germline lookup yields CDR1 SGHTA and CDR2 FQGNSA. CDR3 region: CASSFEAGLYEQYF. The CDR3 nucleotides are TGTGCCAGCAGCTTTGAAGCGGGATTATACGAGCAGTACTTC.

CDR3 DNA sequence: TGTGCCACCAGTGAGGTGGCGGGACTAGCCCACAATGAGCAGTTCTTC. It specifies CATSEVAGLAHNEQFF. This chain connects TRBV24-1 to TRBJ2-1, with 9 bases identical to TRBD2. Germline values: CDR1 KGHDR, CDR2 SFDVKD. The CDR3 totals 16 residues. The trim removed 4 bases at V and 5 bases at J, leaving 8 bases unmatched.

The chain links TRBV2 to TRBJ1-5; possible D gene TRBD1, 5 bases. Trimming took 3 bases from V and 4 from J, leaving 13 bases between them. The CDR3 contains 15 residues. The germline gives CDR1 SNHLY, CDR2 FYNNEI. CDR3 bases: TGTGCCAGCAGTGATTATCGGACAACTAATCAGCCCCAGCATTTT. Residues: CASSDYRTTNQPQHF.

The chain joins TRBV30 to TRBJ1-5; perhaps TRBD1 as D (6 bases). The germline V gene encodes CDR1 GTSNPN and CDR2 SVGIG (reference sequence). The V end was cut by 0 bases, the J end by 7 bases, with 16 bases between. The length of the CDR3 is 15 residues. CDR3 in amino acids: CAWSVGVGGTQPQHF. CDR3 DNA: TGTGCCTGGAGTGTAGGTGTGGGGGGGACACAGCCCCAGCATTTT.

V is TRBV16 and J is TRBJ1-6; 8 bases align to TRBD1. CDR1 and CDR2 (germline): KGHSY, FQNENV. V was pared by 3 bases and J by 5 bases, with 6 bases of the junction left unmatched. The CDR3 has 16 amino acids. The CDR3 DNA reads TGTGCCAGCAGCCAGTCCGACAGGGGCGATAATTCACCCCTCCACTTT. Residues: CASSQSDRGDNSPLHF.

The chain combines TRBV20-1 with TRBJ2-3; TRBD2 aligns across 7 bases. With V trimmed by 3 bases and J by 3 bases, 9 bases remained unmatched. The CDR3 is 15 residues long. Germline V gene sequence: CDR1 DFQATT, CDR2 SNEGSKA (reference sequence). For the CDR3, the DNA is TGCAGTGCTAGTGCGGCGGGGGTGGTGACAGATACGCAGTATTTT. Translation gives CSASAAGVVTDTQYF.

This clone has more than one count but fewer than ten. The rearrangement joins TRBV19 to TRBJ2-5, with a possible D match to TRBD2 (5 bases). V gave up 6 bases and J gave up 2 bases, with 16 bases separating them. Germline CDR1 LNHDA, CDR2 SQIVND (reference sequence). The CDR3 contains 15 residues. The CDR3 loop is CASSLRESRQETQYF. CDR3 nucleotides: TGTGCCAGTAGCCTGAGGGAATCTCGTCAAGAGACCCAGTACTTC.

The chain uses TRBV4-1 and TRBJ1-3; 7 bases agree with TRBD1. The CDR3 is 16 amino acids. CDR1 and CDR2 from the germline V gene are MGHRA and YSYEKL. J was trimmed by 0 bases and V by 5 bases; bases with no gene match: 7. CDR3 nucleotide sequence: TGCGCCAGCAGCACTAACAGGGGATTCTCTGGAAACACCATATATTTT. This gives the protein CASSTNRGFSGNTIYF.

The chain couples TRBV29-1 to TRBJ1-1; 7 bases match TRBD1. Looked up from germline, CDR1 is SQVTM and CDR2 is ANQGSEA. The CDR3 is made up of 12 amino acids. Germline trimming cut 6 bases from V and 5 bases from J; bases unmatched to any gene: 6. The CDR3, as DNA: TGCAGCGTCGGACTACAGGGGACTGAAGCTTTCTTT. Protein: CSVGLQGTEAFF.

V and J are TRBV28 and TRBJ2-1; 7 bases map to TRBD2. Trimming at V came to 3 bases and at J to 4 bases, leaving 9 bases not matched to a gene. This CDR3 spans 16 amino acids. From germline, CDR1 is MDHEN and CDR2 SYDVKM. CDR3 amino acids: CASSFTLAAVYNEQFF. The CDR3 nucleotides read TGTGCCAGCAGTTTCACTCTAGCGGCCGTGTACAATGAGCAGTTCTTC.

The V call is TRBV28, the J call TRBJ2-5, with D perhaps TRBD1 (6 bases). The CDR3 contains 14 residues. Germline CDR1 MDHEN, CDR2 SYDVKM. V was shortened by 6 bases and J by 5 bases, with 16 bases between the two germline ends. The CDR3 sequence is CASSTGFGKETQYF. Here the CDR3 DNA reads TGTGCCAGCAGCACAGGGTTTGGGAAGGAGACCCAGTACTTC. Filled out from reference TRBV28 and TRBJ2-5, the complete variable domain reads DVKVTQSSRYLVKRTGEKVFLECVQDMDHENMFWYRQDPGLGLRLIYFSYDVKMKEKGDIPEGYSVSREKKERFSLILESASTNQTSMYLCASSTGFGKETQYFGPGTRLLVL.